The 25 T cell receptor beta chains in this list originate from one sample, sequenced in a study of liver allograft versus peripheral blood T cells. In the study overall: Transplanted-liver T cell receptor repertoires were compared with recipients' peripheral blood repertoires.

TCRdb re-called the reads with MiXCR, one entry per CDR3 protein. The sample lists thousands of distinct CDR3 sequences, 15% to 20% seen once, with 50% to 65% in the top ten. Receptors were obtained from a human patient who had a liver transplant. The graft donor may have given rise to some T cells.

By sample fraction, this clonotype is medium-sized. CDR3 region: CASSINANQPQHF. The CDR3 coding sequence is TGTGCCAGTAGTATTAACGCGAATCAGCCCCAGCATTTT. The chain has TRBV19 and TRBJ1-5, with no clear D. Germline assignment: CDR1 LNHDA and CDR2 SQIVND (reference sequence). The CDR3 contains 13 residues. Between the trimmed V and J ends, which lost 3 bases and 4 bases, there was a span of 7 bases.

This clonotype was found many times. The chain is built from TRBV5-6 and TRBJ2-7, with 7 bases identical to TRBD2. This CDR3 contains 13 residues. Germline V gene sequence: CDR1 SGHDT, CDR2 YYEEEE. The ends lost 4 bases at V and 3 bases at J; junction bases unmatched: 4. DNA for the CDR3: TGTGCCAGCAGCCCCGGACTAGTCTACGAGCAGTACTTC. Its protein product is CASSPGLVYEQYF.

The J gene is TRBJ2-3, the V gene TRBV11-2; 13 bases map to TRBD2. With V trimmed by 4 bases and J by 4 bases, 5 bases remained unmatched. Germline CDR1 and CDR2: SGHAT and FQNNGV. The CDR3 has 16 residues. In DNA, the CDR3 is TGTGCCAGCAGCTCGCGACTAGCGGGAGGTTCAGATACGCAGTATTTT. It encodes CASSSRLAGGSDTQYF.

The V call is TRBV15, the J call TRBJ1-4; no reliable D call. CDR3 length: 14 amino acids. Deletions cut 3 bases from V and 6 bases from J, with 11 bases between. Germline V lookup: CDR1 LNHNV, CDR2 YYDKDF (reference sequence). CDR3 amino acids: CATSSTYGYEKLFF. In DNA, the CDR3 is TGTGCCACCAGCAGCACTTACGGGTATGAAAAACTGTTTTTT. The full variable domain, completed using reference TRBV15 and TRBJ1-4, is DAMVIQNPRYQVTQFGKPVTLSCSQTLNHNVMYWYQQKSSQAPKLLFHYYDKDFNNEADTPDNFQSRRPNTSFCFLDIRSPGLGDTAMYLCATSSTYGYEKLFFGSGTQLSVL.

In its sample, this clonotype was seen many times. This chain uses TRBV6-2 or TRBV6-3 with TRBJ1-1; 9 positions agree with TRBD1. This CDR3 contains 12 residues. The junction had 4 bases not matched to a gene; V was cut back by 6 bases and J by 8 bases. Germline V gene sequence: CDR1 MNHEY, CDR2 SVGEGT. The CDR3 region has the DNA TGTGCCAGCAGCCTAGGGACAGGGGAAGCTTTCTTT. Translated, it gives CASSLGTGEAFF.

The sample holds many counts of this clonotype. As DNA, the CDR3 is TGTGCCAGCAGTTACGGGGGGGCGGAAAATCAGCCCCAGCATTTT. This translates into CASSYGGAENQPQHF. The chain couples TRBV6-5 to TRBJ1-5; D is perhaps TRBD1 (6 bases). Germline V gives CDR1 MNHEY, CDR2 SVGAGI. This CDR3 is 15 amino acids long. V lost 2 bases to trimming and J lost 4 bases, with 12 bases between them.

The table lists this clonotype with many counts. The genes are TRBV5-6 and TRBJ2-1; TRBD1 is a possible D gene (6 bases). Trimming removed 4 bases at V and 4 bases at J, with 12 bases between. The CDR3 extends over 14 amino acids. Germline CDR1 reads SGHDT; CDR2 reads YYEEEE. CDR3 sequence: CASSPGTNYNEQFF. In nucleotides, the CDR3 is TGTGCCAGCAGCCCCGGGACAAATTACAATGAGCAGTTCTTC.

In this sample, this clonotype turned up many times. The chain couples TRBV7-9 to TRBJ2-1; D gene uncertain. Germline V gene sequence: CDR1 SEHNR, CDR2 FQNEAQ (reference sequence). Trimming pared 5 bases from V and 0 bases from J, leaving 14 bases between. This CDR3 has 16 residues. CDR3 bases: TGTGCCAGCAGCACCTGGAACTCGAGCTCCTACAATGAGCAGTTCTTC. The encoded protein is CASSTWNSSSYNEQFF.

Remarks on this clonotype: A much larger clone lies a single base off, so this may be a read error. This chain links TRBV6-6 with TRBJ2-7; D uncertain. The CDR3 has 13 residues. Germline V gives CDR1 MNHNY, CDR2 SVGAGI (reference sequence). CDR3 DNA: TGTGCCAGCAGTTACTCGACGGGTAATGAGCAGTTGTTC. Translation gives CASSYSTGNEQLF.

This chain joins TRBV14 and TRBJ2-5; 9 bases agree with TRBD2. V lost 0 bases to trimming and J lost 0 bases; unmatched junction nucleotides: 8. The CDR3 has 18 amino acids. Germline V gene sequence: CDR1 SGHDN, CDR2 FVKESK. This CDR3 is CASSQDLAGLPDQETQYF. The DNA of the CDR3 is TGTGCCAGCAGCCAAGACCTAGCGGGACTACCGGACCAAGAGACCCAGTACTTC.

This clonotype was seen a few times. The J gene is TRBJ2-7, the V gene TRBV10-3, with D unclear. The germline gives CDR1 ENHRY, CDR2 SYGVKD. The CDR3 sequence is 13 residues long. V lost 0 bases, J lost 6 bases, and 9 bases lay in between. Written as DNA, the CDR3 is TGTGCCATCAGTGAGTCAGAAGGGCTCGAGCAGTACTTC. Amino acids: CAISESEGLEQYF.

This clonotype was seen ten or more times. The rearrangement joins TRBV19 to TRBJ1-3, with D maybe TRBD1 (6 bases). CDR3 length: 16 amino acids. Germline V gene data show CDR1 as LNHDA and CDR2 as SQIVND (reference sequence). The V and J ends lost 4 bases and 2 bases respectively, with 15 bases between them. The CDR3 is CASSTYREGPGNTIYF. DNA for the CDR3: TGTGCCAGTAGTACGTACAGGGAGGGCCCTGGAAACACCATATATTTT.

The chain carries TRBV9 and TRBJ2-1; D uncertain. This CDR3 has 13 amino acids. Deletions cut 2 bases from V and 9 bases from J, with 12 bases between. Per germline, CDR1 SGDLS and CDR2 YYNGEE. The CDR3 nucleotides read TGTGCCAGCAGCGTTAGCTCCTCTCCTGAGCAGTTCTTC. Encoded protein: CASSVSSSPEQFF.

The chain couples TRBV28 to TRBJ1-4; D gene ambiguous. The CDR3 covers 15 residues. V lost 3 bases to trimming and J lost 8 bases, with 16 bases between them. The germline V gene has CDR1 MDHEN and CDR2 SYDVKM. DNA of the CDR3: TGTGCCAGCAGTTTGGGCGCCTTGGTCCGGGAAAAACTGTTTTTT. This sequence encodes CASSLGALVREKLFF.

This chain uses TRBV28 with TRBJ1-1, with 8 bases identical to TRBD1. V lost 3 bases and J lost 0; bases outside the gene matches: 3. Germline V gene sequence: CDR1 MDHEN, CDR2 SYDVKM. The CDR3 loop spans 15 amino acids. The CDR3 loop reads CASSLQDRVNTEAFF. CDR3 in DNA: TGTGCCAGCAGTTTGCAGGACAGGGTGAACACTGAAGCTTTCTTT. Supplemented by reference TRBV28 and TRBJ1-1, the full variable domain reads DVKVTQSSRYLVKRTGEKVFLECVQDMDHENMFWYRQDPGLGLRLIYFSYDVKMKEKGDIPEGYSVSREKKERFSLILESASTNQTSMYLCASSLQDRVNTEAFFGQGTRLTVV.

As concerns this clonotype: This could be a read error, since a much larger clone is one nucleotide away. The rearrangement joins TRBV18 to TRBJ2-5; the match to TRBD2 covers 8 bases. CDR1 is KGHSH, CDR2 LQKENI, per germline. This CDR3 is 15 amino acids long. J lost 1 base, V lost 3 bases, and 4 bases had no gene match. The CDR3 spells CASSPGLVVQETQYF. CDR3 nucleotide sequence: TGTGCCAGCTCACCGGGACTAGTGGTCCAAGAGACCCAGTACTTC.

By sample share, this clonotype is medium-sized (0.01 to 0.1%). The rearrangement uses TRBV6-5 and TRBJ1-2; perhaps TRBD1 as D (5 bases). The CDR3 spans 15 residues. The V gene's germline CDR1 is MNHEY and CDR2 SVGAGI. Deletions cut 0 bases from V and 4 bases from J, with 12 bases between. CDR3 sequence: CASSYSTRGGYGYTF. The CDR3 DNA is TGTGCCAGCAGTTACTCGACGCGGGGGGGCTATGGCTACACCTTC.

This clonotype was counted ten times or more. This rearrangement joins TRBV28 to TRBJ1-5, with D hard to call. Trimming cost V 8 bases and J 4 bases, with 6 bases left between them. CDR1 and CDR2 from the germline V gene are MDHEN and SYDVKM. This CDR3 is 11 amino acids long. The CDR3 here is CASSLNQPQHF. DNA for the CDR3: TGTGCCAGCTCCCTTAATCAGCCCCAGCATTTT.

There are many counts of this clonotype. The V call is TRBV12-3 or TRBV12-4, the J call TRBJ1-2; no definite D call. V was trimmed by 6 bases and J by 1 base, leaving 9 bases between them. The CDR3 totals 13 residues. The CDR3 region has the DNA TGTGCCAGCAGCCACAGTCATAACTATGGCTACACCTTC. Translating it yields CASSHSHNYGYTF.

This clonotype is termed medium-sized. CDR3 DNA sequence: TGTGCCAGCAGCAACCGGGACGCTAATGAAAAACTGTTTTTT. Its protein product is CASSNRDANEKLFF. The chain employs TRBV5-6 and TRBJ1-4; D may be TRBD1 (5 bases). The V end was cut by 4 bases, the J end by 3 bases, with 10 bases between. The CDR3 runs 14 residues. The germline gives CDR1 SGHDT, CDR2 YYEEEE.

Comment on this clonotype: A read error may explain this, as a much larger clone is one base away. The chain uses TRBV7-2 and TRBJ2-7; D is uncertain. Germline V gene sequence: CDR1 SGHTA, CDR2 FQGNSA. The length of the CDR3 is 13 residues. Trimming stripped 3 bases from V and 7 bases from J, with 13 bases between. The CDR3, as DNA: TGTGCCAGCAGCTTTCTTTCTAGGCATGAGCAGTACTTC. This sequence encodes CASSFLSRHEQYF.

There are many counts of this clonotype. The chain couples TRBV6-5 to TRBJ1-1; no clear D gene. Germline assignment: CDR1 MNHEY and CDR2 SVGAGI. V shed 0 bases and J shed 1 base, with 3 bases lying between them. The CDR3 runs to 13 residues. CDR3 residues: CASSYSQNTEAFF. CDR3 nucleotides: TGTGCCAGCAGTTACTCACAGAACACTGAAGCTTTCTTT.

The genes are TRBV7-9 and TRBJ2-3, with D possibly TRBD1 on 6 matching bases. CDR1 is SEHNR, CDR2 FQNEAQ, per germline (reference sequence). V was trimmed by 1 base and J by 8 bases, leaving 16 bases between them. This CDR3 spans 15 amino acids. The CDR3 coding sequence is TGTGCCAGCAGCTTAGGACAGGCAAACCAGGGTACGCAGTATTTT. It yields the protein CASSLGQANQGTQYF.

This clonotype was counted at least ten times. The chain links TRBV19 to TRBJ1-2; 11 bases map to TRBD1. The CDR3 sequence is 14 residues long. Germline values: CDR1 LNHDA, CDR2 SQIVND (reference sequence). Trimming removed 4 bases from V and 8 bases from J; junction bases left unmatched: 6. The CDR3 nucleotides are TGTGCCAGTAGTAAGGACAGGGGGCTGTGGGGCTACACCTTC. Its protein product is CASSKDRGLWGYTF.

The chain couples TRBV20-1 to TRBJ2-7; D is unclear. This CDR3 is 14 amino acids long. Per the germline V gene, CDR1 is DFQATT and CDR2 is SNEGSKA (reference sequence). V was cut by 4 bases and J by 6 bases, with 19 bases left in between. CDR3 amino acids: CSAMALGVTIEQYF. CDR3 in DNA: TGCAGTGCTATGGCCCTCGGTGTAACTATCGAGCAGTACTTC.